This T cell receptor beta chain was observed in a study of CD8+ T cells in alopecia areata. For the study at large: Patients remained on tofacitinib for 6 to 18 months and then went 6 months without it.

Sequencing relied on a cDNA template that was reverse transcribed from extracted RNA. Measured with immunoSEQ multiplex PCR; TCRdb has only the in-frame clones, and not every one. The sample yields 200,000 to 250,000 clones, 35% to 40% seen once. To note about this clone: The antigen is unknown.

Whole-study results and caveats: Because one nonresponder was included, the link of baseline CD8+ expansion to response is considered uncertain. Affected scalp, especially in alopecia totalis/universalis, had a higher clonality than normal scalp did. The study found TCR sharing across patients less clear than in mice, possibly for HLA reasons.

Treatment described: oral pan-JAK inhibitor, 5-10 mg twice daily. Germline V CDR1 and CDR2: SGHVS, FQNEAQ. The length of the CDR3 is 15 residues. Germline trimming cut 7 bases from V and 4 bases from J; bases unmatched to any gene: 6. This TCR came from a human donor with alopecia areata. The sample consisted of CD4+ T cells sorted from blood, taken around week 30, from a patient treated with tofacitinib. The chain has TRBV7-8 and TRBJ2-1, with TRBD2 identical over 11 bases. DNA for the CDR3: TGTGCCAGCATGTTAGCGGGAGGGAGATACAATGAGCAGTTCTTC. Translated: CASMLAGGRYNEQFF.